The rows below give T cell receptor beta chains drawn from one sample of a study of blood T cell repertoires in COVID-19. The data were produced by immunoSEQ multiplex PCR, yet TCRdb's version contains in-frame clones alone and is incomplete. The sample lists 200,000 to 250,000 clones, 85% to 90% occurring once. Sequenced material: PBMCs or T cells enriched from blood (not recorded which). These receptors came from a man younger than 45 who had recovered from COVID-19. The CDR3 runs from the conserved cysteine through the conserved F or W. The order of the fields is V gene, CDR3 length, clone size, J gene, D gene, CDR3 DNA, CDR3 protein. The D gene is left open where the match is weak. Only some rows state a clone size, as once, few, many or a class for expanded clones.

TRBV11-3	14	NA	TRBJ2-5	NA	TGTGCCAGCAGCCTAGGGGGGGAGGCAGAGACCCAGTACTTC	CASSLGGEAETQYF
TRBV5-1	15	once	TRBJ1-5	TRBD1	TGCGCCAGCAGCCGGACAGGGGCTAACGATCAGCCCCAGCATTTT	CASSRTGANDQPQHF
TRBV12-3/TRBV12-4	13	few	TRBJ2-1	NA	TGTGCCAGCAGTTTGTTAGTTATCAATGAGCAGTTCTTC	CASSLLVINEQFF
TRBV27	16	once	TRBJ1-1	TRBD1	TGTGCCAGCAGTGCTATCCGGGACAGGGTGAACACTGAAGCTTTCTTT	CASSAIRDRVNTEAFF
TRBV5-5	15	NA	TRBJ1-2	NA	TGTGCCAGCAGCTTGGACAGGATCATTGGCTATGGCTACACCTTC	CASSLDRIIGYGYTF
TRBV28	17	NA	TRBJ1-1	TRBD1	TGTGCCAGCAGTTTCCACAGAGCCGGGACAGGGGGTACTGAAGCTTTCTTT	CASSFHRAGTGGTEAFF
TRBV18	11	few	TRBJ1-3	NA	TGTGCCAGCTCACCATTCGCCGAGATATATTTT	CASSPFAEIYF
TRBV30	15	once	TRBJ2-1	NA	TGTGCCTGGAGTGTCTCAGGGCTTGGGAACAATGAGCAGTTCTTC	CAWSVSGLGNNEQFF
TRBV24-1	15	few	TRBJ2-5	TRBD1	TGTGCCACCCAAGGGTCAGGGGGCATGTCAGAGACCCAGTACTTC	CATQGSGGMSETQYF
TRBV29-1	12	NA	TRBJ1-4	TRBD1	TGCAGCGGGACAGGTCTTAATGAAAAACTGTTTTTT	CSGTGLNEKLFF
TRBV5-8	13	NA	TRBJ2-4	TRBD1	TGTGCCAGCTTACCAGACAGGGTACACATTCAGTACTTC	CASLPDRVHIQYF
TRBV6-5	15	NA	TRBJ1-5	NA	TGTGCCAGCAGTTACAGTACAGACGGCAATCAGCCCCAGCATTTT	CASSYSTDGNQPQHF
TRBV2	13	few	TRBJ2-7	TRBD1	TGTGCCAGCAGGGACAGGGATATTGACGAGCAGTACTTC	CASRDRDIDEQYF
TRBV6-5	14	NA	TRBJ2-1	NA	TGTGCCAGCAGGAGACTGAGCTCCTACAATGAGCAGTTCTTC	CASRRLSSYNEQFF